This TCR beta chain was recorded in a study of blood T cell repertoires in COVID-19. Background on the study: The United States, Italy and Spain were the sources of the acute and convalescent COVID-19 samples. PBMCs, B-cell-depleted T cells, or T cells provided the cDNA or gDNA that made up the material.

Seattle participants joined during active infection and were tracked over time. In the original analysis: Reference gene primer amplification in the assay estimated nucleated cell counts. Assay: immunoSEQ multiplex PCR; the TCRdb copy retains only in-frame clones and omits some. V, J and clone size are taken as reported in that table, and D and trimming were inferred from the DNA itself. The sample gives fewer than 300,000 clones, approximately 91% of which show up once; about 2% is in the top ten. The source of this sequence is a woman aged 25 to 39 with COVID-19, enrolled during active disease. The sequencing input was peripheral blood.

This CDR3 is CASSLGRFNEQYF. The CDR3 DNA follows: TGTGCCAGCAGCCTCGGGAGGTTCAACGAGCAGTACTTC. The chain joins TRBV3-1 (or the pseudogene TRBV3-2) to TRBJ2-7; 7 bases are shared with TRBD2. The V gene end was trimmed by 4 bases and the J gene end by 5 bases; junction bases not matched to a gene: 5. CDR3 length: 13 residues. CDR1 and CDR2 from the germline V gene are LGHDT and YNNKEL (reference sequence).